This T cell receptor (beta chain) was obtained from a study of blood T cell repertoires in COVID-19. Study-level background: T cells, B-cell-depleted T cells, or PBMCs supplied cDNA or gDNA.

In the source study's methods: Estimates of nucleated cell counts were drawn from the amplification of reference gene primers. TCRdb's copy holds only in-frame clones and misses some; the assay was immunoSEQ multiplex PCR. The V and J calls and clone size come from that table; D and trimming were worked out from the DNA. Of approximately 250,000 clones listed, about 89% are singletons. The V end was cut by 4 bases, the J end by 4 bases, with 11 bases between. CDR3 size: 14 residues. In germline, CDR1 is MNHEY, CDR2 SVGAGI. The genes are TRBV6-5 and TRBJ2-1; D might be TRBD2 (5 bases). Sequencing was performed on peripheral blood. The sequence was collected from a man between 35 and 55 years old with active or convalescent COVID-19. The DNA for the CDR3 is TGTGCCAGCAGTTGGCACGGGATTTACAATGAGCAGTTCTTC. Its translation: CASSWHGIYNEQFF.